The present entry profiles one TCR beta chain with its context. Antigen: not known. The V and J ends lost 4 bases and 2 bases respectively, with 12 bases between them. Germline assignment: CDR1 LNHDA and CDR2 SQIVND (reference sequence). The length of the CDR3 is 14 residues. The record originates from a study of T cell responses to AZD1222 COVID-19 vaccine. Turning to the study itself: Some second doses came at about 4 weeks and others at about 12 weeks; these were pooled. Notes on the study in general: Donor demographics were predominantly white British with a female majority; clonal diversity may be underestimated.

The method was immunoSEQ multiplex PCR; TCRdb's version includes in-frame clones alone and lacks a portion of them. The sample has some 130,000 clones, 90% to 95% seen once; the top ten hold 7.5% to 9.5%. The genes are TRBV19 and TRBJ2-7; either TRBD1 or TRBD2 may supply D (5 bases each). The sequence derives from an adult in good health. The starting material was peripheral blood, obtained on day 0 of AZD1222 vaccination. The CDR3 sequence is CASSTRQGPYEQYF. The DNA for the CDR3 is TGTGCCAGTAGTACCCGGCAGGGACCCTACGAGCAGTACTTC.